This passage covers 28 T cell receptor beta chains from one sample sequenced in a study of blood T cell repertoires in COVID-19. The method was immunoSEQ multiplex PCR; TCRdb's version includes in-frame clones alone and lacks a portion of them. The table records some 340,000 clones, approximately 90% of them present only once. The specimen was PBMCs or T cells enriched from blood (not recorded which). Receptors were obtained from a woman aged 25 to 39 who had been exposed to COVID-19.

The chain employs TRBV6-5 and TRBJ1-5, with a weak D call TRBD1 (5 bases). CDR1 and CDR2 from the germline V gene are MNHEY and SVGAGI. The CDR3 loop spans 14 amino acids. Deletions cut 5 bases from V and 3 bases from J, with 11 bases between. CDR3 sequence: CASSPRGDNQPQHF. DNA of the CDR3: TGTGCCAGCAGTCCCCGGGGGGACAATCAGCCCCAGCATTTT.

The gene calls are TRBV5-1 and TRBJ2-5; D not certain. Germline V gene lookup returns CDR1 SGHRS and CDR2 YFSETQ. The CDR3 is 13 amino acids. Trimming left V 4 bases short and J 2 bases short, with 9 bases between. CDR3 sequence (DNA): TGCGCCAGCAGCGACACCTTACAAGAGACCCAGTACTTC. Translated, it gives CASSDTLQETQYF.

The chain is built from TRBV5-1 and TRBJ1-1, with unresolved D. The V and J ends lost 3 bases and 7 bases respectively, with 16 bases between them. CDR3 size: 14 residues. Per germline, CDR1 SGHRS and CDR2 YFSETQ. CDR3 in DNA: TGCGCCAGCAGCTGGCTGTCGGGTGATGATGAAGCTTTCTTT. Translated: CASSWLSGDDEAFF.

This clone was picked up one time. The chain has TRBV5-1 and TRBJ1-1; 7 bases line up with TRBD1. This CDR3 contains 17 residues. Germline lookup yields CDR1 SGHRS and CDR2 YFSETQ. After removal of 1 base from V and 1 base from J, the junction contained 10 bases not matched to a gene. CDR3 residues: CASSLWGWRGPNTEAFF. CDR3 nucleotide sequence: TGCGCCAGCAGCTTGTGGGGGTGGAGGGGGCCGAACACTGAAGCTTTCTTT.

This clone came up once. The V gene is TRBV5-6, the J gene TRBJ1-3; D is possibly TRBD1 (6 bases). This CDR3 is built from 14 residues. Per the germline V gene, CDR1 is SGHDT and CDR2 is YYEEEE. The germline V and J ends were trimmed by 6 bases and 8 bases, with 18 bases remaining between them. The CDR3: CASNPTGRGHTIYF. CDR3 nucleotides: TGTGCCAGCAACCCGACAGGCCGCGGGCACACCATATATTTT.

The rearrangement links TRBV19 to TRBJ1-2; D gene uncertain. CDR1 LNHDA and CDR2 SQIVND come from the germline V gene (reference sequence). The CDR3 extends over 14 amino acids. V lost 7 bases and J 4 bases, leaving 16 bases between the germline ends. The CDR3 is CASKQATRFYGYTF. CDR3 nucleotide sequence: TGTGCCAGTAAGCAGGCGACACGTTTCTATGGCTACACCTTC. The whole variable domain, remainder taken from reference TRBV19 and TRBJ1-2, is DGGITQSPKYLFRKEGQNVTLSCEQNLNHDAMYWYRQDPGQGLRLIYYSQIVNDFQKGDIAEGYSVSREKKESFPLTVTSAQKNPTAFYLCASKQATRFYGYTFGSGTRLTVV.

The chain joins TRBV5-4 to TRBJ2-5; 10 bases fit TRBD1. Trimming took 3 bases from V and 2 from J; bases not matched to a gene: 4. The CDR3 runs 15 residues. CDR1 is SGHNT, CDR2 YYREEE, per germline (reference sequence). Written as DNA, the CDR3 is TGTGCCAGCAGCTGGGGGACAGGGGAGCAAGAGACCCAGTACTTC. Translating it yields CASSWGTGEQETQYF. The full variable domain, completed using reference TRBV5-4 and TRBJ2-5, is ETGVTQSPTHLIKTRGQQVTLRCSSQSGHNTVSWYQQALGQGPQFIFQYYREEENGRGNFPPRFSGLQFPNYSSELNVNALELDDSALYLCASSWGTGEQETQYFGPGTRLLVL.

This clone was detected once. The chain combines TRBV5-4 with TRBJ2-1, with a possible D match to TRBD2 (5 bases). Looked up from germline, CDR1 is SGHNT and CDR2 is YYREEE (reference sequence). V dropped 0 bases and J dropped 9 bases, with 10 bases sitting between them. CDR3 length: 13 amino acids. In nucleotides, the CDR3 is TGTGCCAGCAGCTTGGTGGGGAGTAGTGAGCAGTTCTTC. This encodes CASSLVGSSEQFF.

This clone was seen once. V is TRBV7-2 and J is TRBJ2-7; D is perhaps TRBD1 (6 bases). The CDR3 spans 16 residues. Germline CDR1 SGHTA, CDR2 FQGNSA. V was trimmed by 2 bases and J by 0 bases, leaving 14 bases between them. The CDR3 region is CASSLPQGTISYEQYF. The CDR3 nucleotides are TGTGCCAGCAGCTTACCGCAGGGGACGATCTCCTACGAGCAGTACTTC.

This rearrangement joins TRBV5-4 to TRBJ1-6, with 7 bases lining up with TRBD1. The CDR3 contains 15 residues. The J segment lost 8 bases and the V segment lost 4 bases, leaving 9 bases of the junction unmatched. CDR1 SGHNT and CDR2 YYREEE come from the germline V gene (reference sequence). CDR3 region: CASSKQTGLDSPLHF. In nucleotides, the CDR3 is TGTGCCAGCAGCAAACAGACAGGGTTGGATTCACCCCTCCACTTT. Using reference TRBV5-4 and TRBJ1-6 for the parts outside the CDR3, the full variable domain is ETGVTQSPTHLIKTRGQQVTLRCSSQSGHNTVSWYQQALGQGPQFIFQYYREEENGRGNFPPRFSGLQFPNYSSELNVNALELDDSALYLCASSKQTGLDSPLHFGNGTRLTVT.

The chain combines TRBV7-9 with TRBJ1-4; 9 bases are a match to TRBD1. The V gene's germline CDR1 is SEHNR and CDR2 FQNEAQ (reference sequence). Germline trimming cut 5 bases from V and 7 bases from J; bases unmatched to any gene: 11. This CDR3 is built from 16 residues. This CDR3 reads CASSIWDRARGEKLFF. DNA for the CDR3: TGTGCCAGCAGCATATGGGACAGGGCCCGGGGTGAAAAACTGTTTTTT.

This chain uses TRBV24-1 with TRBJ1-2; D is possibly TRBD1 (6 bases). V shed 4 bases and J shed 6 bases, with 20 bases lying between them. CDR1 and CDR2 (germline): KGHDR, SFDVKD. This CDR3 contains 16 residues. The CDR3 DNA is TGTGCCACCAGTGACCCAAGTCCCGGGACAATGAATGGCTACACCTTC. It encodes CATSDPSPGTMNGYTF.

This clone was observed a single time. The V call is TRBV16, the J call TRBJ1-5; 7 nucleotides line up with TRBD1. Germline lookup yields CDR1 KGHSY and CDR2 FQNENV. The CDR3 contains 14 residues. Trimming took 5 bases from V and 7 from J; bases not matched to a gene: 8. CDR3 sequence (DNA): TGTGCCAGCAGCACTCAGGACAGGCGACAGCCCCAGCATTTT. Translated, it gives CASSTQDRRQPQHF.

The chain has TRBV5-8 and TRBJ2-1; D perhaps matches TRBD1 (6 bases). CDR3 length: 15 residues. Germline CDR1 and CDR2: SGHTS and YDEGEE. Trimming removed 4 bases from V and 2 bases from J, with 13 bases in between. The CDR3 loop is CASSRTGLPYNEQFF. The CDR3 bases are TGTGCCAGCAGCAGAACAGGGCTCCCCTACAATGAGCAGTTCTTC.

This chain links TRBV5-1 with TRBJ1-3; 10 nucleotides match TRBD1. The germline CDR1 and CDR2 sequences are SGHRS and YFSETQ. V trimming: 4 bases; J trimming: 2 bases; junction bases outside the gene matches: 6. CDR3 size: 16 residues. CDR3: CASSETGGLTGNTIYF. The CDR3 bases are TGCGCCAGCAGCGAGACAGGGGGCCTTACTGGAAACACCATATATTTT.

The DNA of the CDR3 is TGTGCCAGCAGTTTGACCGGGACAGGTCACTACGAGCAGTACTTC. This encodes CASSLTGTGHYEQYF. This chain connects TRBV27 to TRBJ2-7; 8 bases match TRBD1. V gave up 3 bases and J gave up 3 bases; unmatched junction bases: 7. CDR1 and CDR2 (germline): MNHEY, SMNVEV (reference sequence). The CDR3 loop spans 15 amino acids.

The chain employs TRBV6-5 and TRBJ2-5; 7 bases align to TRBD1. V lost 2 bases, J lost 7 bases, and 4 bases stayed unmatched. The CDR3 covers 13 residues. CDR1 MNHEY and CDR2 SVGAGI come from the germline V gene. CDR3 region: CASSYDREGTQYF. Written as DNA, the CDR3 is TGTGCCAGCAGTTACGACAGGGAAGGGACCCAGTACTTC.

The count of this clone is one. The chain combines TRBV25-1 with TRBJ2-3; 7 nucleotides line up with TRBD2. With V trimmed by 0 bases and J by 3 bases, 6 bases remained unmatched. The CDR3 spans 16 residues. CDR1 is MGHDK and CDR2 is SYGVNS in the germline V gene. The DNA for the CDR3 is TGTGCCAGCAGTGAATATCGGGGGGTTGTGACAGATACGCAGTATTTT. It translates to CASSEYRGVVTDTQYF. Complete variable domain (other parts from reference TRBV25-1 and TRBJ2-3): EADIYQTPRYLVIGTGKKITLECSQTMGHDKMYWYQQDPGMELHLIHYSYGVNSTEKGDLSSESTVSRIRTEHFPLTLESARPSHTSQYLCASSEYRGVVTDTQYFGPGTRLTVL.

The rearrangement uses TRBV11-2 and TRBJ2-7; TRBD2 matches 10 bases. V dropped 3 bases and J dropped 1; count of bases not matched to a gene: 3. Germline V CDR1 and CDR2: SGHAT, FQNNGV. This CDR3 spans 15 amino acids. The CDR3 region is CASSLLAGESYEQYF. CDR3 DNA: TGTGCCAGCAGCTTGCTAGCGGGGGAATCCTACGAGCAGTACTTC.

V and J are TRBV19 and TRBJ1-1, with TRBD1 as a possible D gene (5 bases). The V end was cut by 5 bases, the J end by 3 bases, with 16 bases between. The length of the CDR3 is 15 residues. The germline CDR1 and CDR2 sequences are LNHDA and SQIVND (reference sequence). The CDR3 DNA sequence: TGTGCCAGTAGTCCCGCGGCAGGGCTCTACACTGAAGCTTTCTTT. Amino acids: CASSPAAGLYTEAFF.

CDR3: CASSLGGSQPQHF. DNA of the CDR3: TGTGCCAGCAGCTTGGGGGGGAGTCAGCCCCAGCATTTT. The chain links TRBV7-3 to TRBJ1-5, with D possibly being TRBD1 (5 bases). There are 13 residues in the CDR3. Germline lookup yields CDR1 SGHTA and CDR2 FQGTGA. Trimming removed 3 bases at V and 6 bases at J, with 9 bases between.

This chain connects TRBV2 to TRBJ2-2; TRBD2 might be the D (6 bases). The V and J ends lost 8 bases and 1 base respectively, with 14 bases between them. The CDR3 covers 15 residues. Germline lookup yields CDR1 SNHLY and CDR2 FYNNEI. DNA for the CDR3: TGTGCCAGCGGCGGAGGGCAGGGGAACACCGGGGAGCTGTTTTTT. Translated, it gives CASGGGQGNTGELFF.

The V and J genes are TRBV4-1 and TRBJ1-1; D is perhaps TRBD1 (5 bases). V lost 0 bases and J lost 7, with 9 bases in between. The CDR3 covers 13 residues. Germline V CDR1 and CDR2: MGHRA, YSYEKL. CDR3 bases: TGCGCCAGCAGCCAAGAGCCTCAGGGTGAAGCTTTCTTT. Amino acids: CASSQEPQGEAFF.

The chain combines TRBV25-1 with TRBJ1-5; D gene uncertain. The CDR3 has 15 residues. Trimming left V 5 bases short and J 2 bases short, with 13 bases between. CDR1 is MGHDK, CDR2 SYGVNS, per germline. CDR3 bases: TGTGCCAGCAGTAATGTTGGAGACGGCAATCAGCCCCAGCATTTT. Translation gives CASSNVGDGNQPQHF.

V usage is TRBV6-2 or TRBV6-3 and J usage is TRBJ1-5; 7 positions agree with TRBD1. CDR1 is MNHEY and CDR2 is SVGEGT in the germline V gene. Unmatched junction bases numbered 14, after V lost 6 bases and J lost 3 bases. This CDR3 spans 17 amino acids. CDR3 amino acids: CASSLTRRGRDNQPQHF. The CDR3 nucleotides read TGTGCCAGCAGCCTGACTCGTAGGGGGCGCGACAATCAGCCCCAGCATTTT.

The CDR3 DNA reads as TGTGCCAGCAGCTGGAGCGGGGGGGCTTACAATGAGCAGTTCTTC. Translation: CASSWSGGAYNEQFF. J is TRBJ2-1 and V is TRBV7-2, with 10 nucleotides matching TRBD2. Trimming took 4 bases from V and 4 from J; bases not matched to a gene: 4. The CDR3 runs to 15 residues. Per the germline V gene, CDR1 is SGHTA and CDR2 is FQGNSA.

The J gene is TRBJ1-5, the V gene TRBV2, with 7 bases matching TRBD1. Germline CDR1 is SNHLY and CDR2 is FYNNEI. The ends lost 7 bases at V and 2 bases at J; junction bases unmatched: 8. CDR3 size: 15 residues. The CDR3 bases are TGTGCCAGCAAGAGAACAGGGGTCGGCAATCAGCCCCAGCATTTT. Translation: CASKRTGVGNQPQHF.

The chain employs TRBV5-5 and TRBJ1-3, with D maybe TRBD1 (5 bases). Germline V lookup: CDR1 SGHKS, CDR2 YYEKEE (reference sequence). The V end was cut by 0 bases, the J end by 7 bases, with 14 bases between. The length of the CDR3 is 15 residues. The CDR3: CASSLEGPTLNTIYF. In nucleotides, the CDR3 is TGTGCCAGCAGCTTGGAGGGGCCCACTCTGAACACCATATATTTT.